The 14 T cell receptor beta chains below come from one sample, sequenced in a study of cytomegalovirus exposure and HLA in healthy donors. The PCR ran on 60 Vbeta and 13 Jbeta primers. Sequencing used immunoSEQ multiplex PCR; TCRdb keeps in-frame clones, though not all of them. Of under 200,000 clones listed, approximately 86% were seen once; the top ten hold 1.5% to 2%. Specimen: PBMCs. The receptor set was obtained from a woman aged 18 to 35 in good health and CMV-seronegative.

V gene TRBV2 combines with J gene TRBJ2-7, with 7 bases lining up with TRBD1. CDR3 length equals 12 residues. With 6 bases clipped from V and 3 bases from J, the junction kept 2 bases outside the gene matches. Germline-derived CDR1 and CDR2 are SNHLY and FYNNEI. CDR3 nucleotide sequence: TGTGCCAGCAGGGACAGGAGCTACGAGCAGTACTTC. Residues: CASRDRSYEQYF.

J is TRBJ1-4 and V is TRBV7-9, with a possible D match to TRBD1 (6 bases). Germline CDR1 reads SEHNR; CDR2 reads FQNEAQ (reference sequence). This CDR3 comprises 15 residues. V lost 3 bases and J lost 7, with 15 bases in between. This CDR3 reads CASSFGGARGEKLFF. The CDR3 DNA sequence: TGTGCCAGCAGCTTCGGGGGGGCGCGGGGTGAAAAACTGTTTTTT.

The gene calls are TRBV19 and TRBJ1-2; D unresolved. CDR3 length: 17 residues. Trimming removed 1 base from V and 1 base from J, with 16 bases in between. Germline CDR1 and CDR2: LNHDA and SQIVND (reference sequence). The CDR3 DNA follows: TGTGCCAGTAGTATAGGGGCCGTGCTGGGCCGTAACTATGGCTACACCTTC. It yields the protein CASSIGAVLGRNYGYTF.

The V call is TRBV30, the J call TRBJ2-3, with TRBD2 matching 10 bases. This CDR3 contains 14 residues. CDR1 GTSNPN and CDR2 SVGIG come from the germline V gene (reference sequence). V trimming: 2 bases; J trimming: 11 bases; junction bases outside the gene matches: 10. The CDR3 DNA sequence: TGTGCCTGGAGTCTCGGGCTAGCGGGAGAAGGGCAGTATTTT. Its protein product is CAWSLGLAGEGQYF.

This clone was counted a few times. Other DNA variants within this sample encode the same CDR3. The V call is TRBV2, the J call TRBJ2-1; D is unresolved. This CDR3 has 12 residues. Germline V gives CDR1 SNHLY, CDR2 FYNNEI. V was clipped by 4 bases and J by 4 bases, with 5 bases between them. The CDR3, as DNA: TGTGCCAGCAGTGGAACTTACAATGAGCAGTTCTTC. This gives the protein CASSGTYNEQFF.

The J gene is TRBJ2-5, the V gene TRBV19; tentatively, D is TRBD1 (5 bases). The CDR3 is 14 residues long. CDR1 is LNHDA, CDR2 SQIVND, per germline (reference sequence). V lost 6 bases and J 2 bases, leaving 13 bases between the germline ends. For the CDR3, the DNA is TGTGCCAGTAGGATGGCAGGGCCTCAAGAGACCCAGTACTTC. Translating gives CASRMAGPQETQYF.

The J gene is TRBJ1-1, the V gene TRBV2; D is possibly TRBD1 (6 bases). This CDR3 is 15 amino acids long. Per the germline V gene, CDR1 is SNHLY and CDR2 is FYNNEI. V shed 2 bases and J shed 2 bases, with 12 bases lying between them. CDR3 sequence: CASSEQGGGNTEAFF. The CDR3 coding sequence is TGTGCCAGCAGTGAACAGGGAGGGGGAAACACTGAAGCTTTCTTT.

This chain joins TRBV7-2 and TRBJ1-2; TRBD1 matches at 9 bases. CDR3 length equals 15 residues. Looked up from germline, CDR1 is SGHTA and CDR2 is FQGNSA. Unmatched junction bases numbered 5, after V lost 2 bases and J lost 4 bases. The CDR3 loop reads CASSLFLDRGYGYTF. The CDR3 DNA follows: TGTGCCAGCAGCTTATTCCTGGACAGGGGCTATGGCTACACCTTC.

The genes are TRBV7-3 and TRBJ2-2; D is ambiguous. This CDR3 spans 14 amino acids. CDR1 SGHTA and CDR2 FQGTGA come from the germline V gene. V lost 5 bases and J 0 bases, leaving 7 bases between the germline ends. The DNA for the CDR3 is TGTGCCAGCAGCGGCAGTCCGAACACCGGGGAGCTGTTTTTT. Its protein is CASSGSPNTGELFF.

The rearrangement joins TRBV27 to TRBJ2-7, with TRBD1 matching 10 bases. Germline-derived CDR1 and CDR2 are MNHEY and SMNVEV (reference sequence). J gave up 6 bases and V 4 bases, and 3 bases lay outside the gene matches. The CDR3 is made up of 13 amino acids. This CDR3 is CASSWGQGSEQYF. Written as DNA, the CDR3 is TGTGCCAGCAGTTGGGGACAGGGGAGCGAGCAGTACTTC.

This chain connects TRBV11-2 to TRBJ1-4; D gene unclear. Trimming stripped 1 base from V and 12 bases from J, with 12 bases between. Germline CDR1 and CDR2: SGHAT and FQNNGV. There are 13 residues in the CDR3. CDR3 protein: CASSLVLRDQLFF. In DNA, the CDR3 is TGTGCCAGCAGCTTAGTTCTCCGAGATCAACTGTTTTTT.

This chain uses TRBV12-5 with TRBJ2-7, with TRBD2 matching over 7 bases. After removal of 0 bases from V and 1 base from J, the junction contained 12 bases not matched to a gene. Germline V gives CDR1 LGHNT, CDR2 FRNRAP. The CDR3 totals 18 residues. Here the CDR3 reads CASGLVAIWRGFSYEQYF. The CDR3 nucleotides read TGTGCTAGTGGTTTGGTAGCCATCTGGCGGGGGTTTTCCTACGAGCAGTACTTC.

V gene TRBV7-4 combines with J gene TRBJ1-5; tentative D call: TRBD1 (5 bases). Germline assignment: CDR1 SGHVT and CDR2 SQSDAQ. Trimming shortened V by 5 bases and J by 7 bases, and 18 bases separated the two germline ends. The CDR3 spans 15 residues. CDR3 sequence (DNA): TGTGCCAGCAGCCAGGGTTGGGGAGGAATCCAGCCCCAGCATTTT. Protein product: CASSQGWGGIQPQHF.

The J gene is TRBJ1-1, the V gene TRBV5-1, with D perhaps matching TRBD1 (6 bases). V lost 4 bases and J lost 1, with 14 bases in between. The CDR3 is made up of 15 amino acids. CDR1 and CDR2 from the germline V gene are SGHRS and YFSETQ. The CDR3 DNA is TGCGCCAGCAGCCCCTTGACAGGCGAGAACACTGAAGCTTTCTTT. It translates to CASSPLTGENTEAFF. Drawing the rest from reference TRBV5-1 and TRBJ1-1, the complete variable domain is KAGVTQTPRYLIKTRGQQVTLSCSPISGHRSVSWYQQTPGQGLQFLFEYFSETQRNKGNFPGRFSGRQFSNSRSEMNVSTLELGDSALYLCASSPLTGENTEAFFGQGTRLTVV.